This TCR beta chain was retrieved from a study of T cell responses to AZD1222 COVID-19 vaccine. Assay: immunoSEQ multiplex PCR; the TCRdb copy retains only in-frame clones and omits some. This table holds over 100,000 clones, approximately 93% found once. The ends were cut back, 4 bases at V and 0 bases at J, with 13 bases in the middle. The CDR3 consists of 17 residues. Germline V gene lookup returns CDR1 LGHNT and CDR2 FRNRAP. V usage is TRBV12-5 and J usage is TRBJ2-6, with a tentative D call TRBD1 (5 bases). This specimen consisted of peripheral blood, obtained on day 0 of AZD1222 vaccination. The receptor's source is an adult in good health. The CDR3 DNA sequence: TGTGCTAGTGGTTCTTGGGGCGGCTTCTCTGGGGCCAACGTCCTGACTTTC. This sequence encodes CASGSWGGFSGANVLTF.